The 9 T cell receptor beta chains presented below share a single source sample, sequenced in a study of blood T cell repertoires in COVID-19. The assay was immunoSEQ multiplex PCR, and TCRdb's table has in-frame clones only and misses some. The repertoire holds around 190,000 clones, with roughly three quarters as singletons. Material for sequencing was PBMCs or T cells enriched from blood (not recorded which). The receptors originated from a woman in her fifties or sixties with acute COVID-19.

The sample holds a few counts of this clone. The chain combines TRBV9 with TRBJ1-3; D uncertain. Between the trimmed V and J ends, which lost 6 bases and 0 bases, there was a span of 10 bases. Germline V gene data show CDR1 as SGDLS and CDR2 as YYNGEE. This CDR3 contains 14 residues. Here the CDR3 DNA reads TGTGCCAGCACCGAACACCCCTCTGGAAACACCATATATTTT. Translated: CASTEHPSGNTIYF.

The chain links TRBV5-1 to TRBJ2-5; D is possibly TRBD2 (6 bases). CDR1 is SGHRS, CDR2 YFSETQ, per germline. Trimming removed 2 bases at V and 5 bases at J, with 13 bases between. The CDR3 totals 14 residues. The CDR3, as DNA: TGCGCCAGCAGCTTCGGGCTAGCGATGGAGACCCAGTACTTC. Its protein product is CASSFGLAMETQYF.

DNA of the CDR3: TGCGCCAGCAGCTTTGCGTCAGGGGGCGAGTACGAGCAGTACGTC. It translates to CASSFASGGEYEQYV. The J gene is TRBJ2-7, the V gene TRBV5-1; 8 positions agree with TRBD1. J gave up 4 bases and V 2 bases, and 8 bases lay outside the gene matches. Germline loops: CDR1 SGHRS, CDR2 YFSETQ. This CDR3 region has 15 residues.

The V and J genes are TRBV5-1 and TRBJ1-4; D unresolved. The CDR3 extends over 13 amino acids. Germline V gene lookup returns CDR1 SGHRS and CDR2 YFSETQ. V was clipped by 0 bases and J by 6 bases, with 6 bases between them. CDR3 in amino acids: CASSLGGDEKLFF. In DNA, the CDR3 is TGCGCCAGCAGCTTGGGGGGAGATGAAAAACTGTTTTTT.

The chain combines TRBV24-1 with TRBJ2-4; 13 nucleotides line up with TRBD2. V lost 0 bases and J lost 6; bases outside the gene matches: 22. In germline, CDR1 is KGHDR, CDR2 SFDVKD. The CDR3 consists of 23 residues. CDR3 nucleotides: TGTGCCACCAGTGATTTGCTTTCCCCCCGGAGACTAGCGGGGGGCCTCCATCTAAACATTCAGTACTTC. This translates into CATSDLLSPRRLAGGLHLNIQYF.

The count of this clone is one. V usage is TRBV19 and J usage is TRBJ2-1, with D possibly matching TRBD1 (6 bases). This CDR3 contains 16 residues. With 9 bases removed from V and 7 bases from J, the gap between germline ends came to 25 bases. Germline V gene data show CDR1 as LNHDA and CDR2 as SQIVND (reference sequence). CDR3 DNA sequence: TGTGCCAGCCAGTATATCGATCAGGGGAGAGGAAATGAGCAGTTCTTC. Residues: CASQYIDQGRGNEQFF.

This clone occurred once. J is TRBJ1-4 and V is TRBV9; 7 bases map to TRBD1. Trimming removed 4 bases from V and 7 bases from J; junction bases left unmatched: 16. Germline values: CDR1 SGDLS, CDR2 YYNGEE. The CDR3 contains 17 residues. For the CDR3, the DNA is TGTGCCAGCAGCCCCACCGGGACAGATTACTTTGGTGAAAAACTGTTTTTT. Amino acids: CASSPTGTDYFGEKLFF.

This rearrangement joins TRBV28 to TRBJ1-3; 8 nucleotides agree with TRBD1. The CDR3 totals 13 residues. V dropped 7 bases and J dropped 4; count of bases not matched to a gene: 3. The V gene's germline CDR1 is MDHEN and CDR2 SYDVKM. In DNA, the CDR3 is TGTGCCAGCACCTACAGGGGGGGAAACACCATATATTTT. Encoded protein: CASTYRGGNTIYF. The whole variable domain, filled in from reference TRBV28 and TRBJ1-3, reads DVKVTQSSRYLVKRTGEKVFLECVQDMDHENMFWYRQDPGLGLRLIYFSYDVKMKEKGDIPEGYSVSREKKERFSLILESASTNQTSMYLCASTYRGGNTIYFGEGSWLTVV.

V usage is TRBV24-1 and J usage is TRBJ1-2, with 10 bases aligning to TRBD1. J lost 4 bases, V lost 9 bases, and 7 bases had no gene match. From germline, CDR1 is KGHDR and CDR2 SFDVKD. The CDR3 is made up of 14 amino acids. CDR3 DNA: TGTGCCACCGGTCCGGGACAGGGGTCCTATGGCTACACCTTC. The encoded protein is CATGPGQGSYGYTF.